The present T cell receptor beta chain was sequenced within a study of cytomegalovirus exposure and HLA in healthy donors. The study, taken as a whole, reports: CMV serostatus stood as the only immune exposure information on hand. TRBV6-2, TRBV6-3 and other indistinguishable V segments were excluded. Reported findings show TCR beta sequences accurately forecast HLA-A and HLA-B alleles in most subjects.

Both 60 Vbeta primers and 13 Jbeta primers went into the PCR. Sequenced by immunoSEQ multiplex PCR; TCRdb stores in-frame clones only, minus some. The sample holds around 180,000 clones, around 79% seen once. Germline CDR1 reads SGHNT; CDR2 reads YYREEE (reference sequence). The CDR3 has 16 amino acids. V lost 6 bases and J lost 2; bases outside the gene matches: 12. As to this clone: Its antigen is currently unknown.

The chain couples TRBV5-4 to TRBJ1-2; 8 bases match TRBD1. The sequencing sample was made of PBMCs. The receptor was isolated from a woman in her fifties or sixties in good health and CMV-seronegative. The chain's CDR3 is CASNPGGKDINYGYTF. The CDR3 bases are TGTGCCAGCAACCCAGGGGGCAAAGATATCAACTATGGCTACACCTTC.